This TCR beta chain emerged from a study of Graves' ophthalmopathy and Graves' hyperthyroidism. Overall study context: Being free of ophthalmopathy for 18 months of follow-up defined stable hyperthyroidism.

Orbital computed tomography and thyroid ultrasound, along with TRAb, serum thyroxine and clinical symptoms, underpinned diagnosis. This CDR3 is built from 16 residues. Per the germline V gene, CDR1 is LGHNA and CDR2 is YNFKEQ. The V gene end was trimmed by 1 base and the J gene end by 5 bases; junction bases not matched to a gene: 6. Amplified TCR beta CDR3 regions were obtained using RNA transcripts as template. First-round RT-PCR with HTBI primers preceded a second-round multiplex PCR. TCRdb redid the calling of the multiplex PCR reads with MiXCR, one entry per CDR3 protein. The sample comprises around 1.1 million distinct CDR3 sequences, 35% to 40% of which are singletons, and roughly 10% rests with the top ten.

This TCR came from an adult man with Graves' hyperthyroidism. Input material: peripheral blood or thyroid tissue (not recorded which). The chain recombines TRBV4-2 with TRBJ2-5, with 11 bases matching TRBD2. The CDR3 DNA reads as TGTGCCAGCAGCCAAGTAGGACTAGCGGGTTCGGAGACCCAGTACTTC. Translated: CASSQVGLAGSETQYF.